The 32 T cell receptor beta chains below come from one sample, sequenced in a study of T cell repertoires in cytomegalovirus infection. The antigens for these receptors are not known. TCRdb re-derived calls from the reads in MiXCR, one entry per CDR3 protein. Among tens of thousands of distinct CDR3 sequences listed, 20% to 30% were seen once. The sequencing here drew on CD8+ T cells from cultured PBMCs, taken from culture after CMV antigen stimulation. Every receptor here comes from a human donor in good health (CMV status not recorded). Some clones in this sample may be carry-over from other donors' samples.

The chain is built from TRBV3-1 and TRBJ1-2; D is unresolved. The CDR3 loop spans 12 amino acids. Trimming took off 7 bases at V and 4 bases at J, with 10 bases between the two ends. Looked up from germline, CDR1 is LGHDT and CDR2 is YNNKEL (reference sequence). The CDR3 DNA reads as TGTGCCAGCAAAGGAATGAGCTATGGCTACACCTTC. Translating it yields CASKGMSYGYTF.

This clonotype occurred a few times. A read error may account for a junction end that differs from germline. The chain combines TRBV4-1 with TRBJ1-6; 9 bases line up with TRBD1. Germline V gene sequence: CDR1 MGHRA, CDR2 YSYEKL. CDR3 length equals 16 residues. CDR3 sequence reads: CASSQDWGQGNSPLHF. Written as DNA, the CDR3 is TGCGCCAGCAGTCAAGATTGGGGACAGGGCAATTCACCCCTCCACTTT.

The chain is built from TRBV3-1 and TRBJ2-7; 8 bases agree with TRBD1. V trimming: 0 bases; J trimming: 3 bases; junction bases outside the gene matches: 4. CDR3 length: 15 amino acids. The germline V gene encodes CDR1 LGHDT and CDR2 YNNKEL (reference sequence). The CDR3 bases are TGTGCCAGCAGCCAAGATTGGACAGGGTACTACGAGCAGTACTTC. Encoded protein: CASSQDWTGYYEQYF.

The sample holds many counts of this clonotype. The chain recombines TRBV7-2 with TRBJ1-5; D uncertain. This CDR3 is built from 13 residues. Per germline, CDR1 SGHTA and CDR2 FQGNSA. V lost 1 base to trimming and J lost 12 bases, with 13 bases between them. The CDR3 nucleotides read TGTGCCAGCAGCTTAGTGCCGGGAAGGGTCCAGCATTTT. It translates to CASSLVPGRVQHF. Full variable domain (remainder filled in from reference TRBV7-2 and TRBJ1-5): GAGVSQSPSNKVTEKGKDVELRCDPISGHTALYWYRQSLGQGLEFLIYFQGNSAPDKSGLPSDRFSAERTGGSVSTLTIQRTQQEDSAVYLCASSLVPGRVQHFGDGTRLSIL.

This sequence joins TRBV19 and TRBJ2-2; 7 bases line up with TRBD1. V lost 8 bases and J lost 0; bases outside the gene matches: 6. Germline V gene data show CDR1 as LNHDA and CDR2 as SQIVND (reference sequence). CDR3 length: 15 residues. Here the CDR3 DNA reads TGTGCCAGTCACTCCGGGACAGCGAACACCGGGGAGCTGTTTTTT. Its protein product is CASHSGTANTGELFF.

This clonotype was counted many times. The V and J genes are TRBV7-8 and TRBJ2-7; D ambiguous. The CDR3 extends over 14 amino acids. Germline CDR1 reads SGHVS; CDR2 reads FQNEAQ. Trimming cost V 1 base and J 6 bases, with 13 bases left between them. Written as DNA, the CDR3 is TGTGCCAGCAGCTTAGGCAAGGGTGCGATCGAGCAGTACTTC. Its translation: CASSLGKGAIEQYF.

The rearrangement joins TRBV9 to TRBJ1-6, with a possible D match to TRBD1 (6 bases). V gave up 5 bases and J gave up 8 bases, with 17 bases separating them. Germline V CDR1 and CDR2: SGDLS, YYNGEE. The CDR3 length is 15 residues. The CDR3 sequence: CASREMSGGDSPLHF. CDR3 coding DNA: TGTGCCAGCAGAGAGATGTCGGGGGGCGATTCACCCCTCCACTTT.

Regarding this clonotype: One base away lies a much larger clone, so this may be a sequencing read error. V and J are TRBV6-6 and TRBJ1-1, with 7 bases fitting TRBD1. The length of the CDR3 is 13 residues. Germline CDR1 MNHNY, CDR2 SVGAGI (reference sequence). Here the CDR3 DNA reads TGTGTCAGCTGGGGATCAGGGGGCACTGAAGCTTTCTTT. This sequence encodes CVSWGSGGTEAFF.

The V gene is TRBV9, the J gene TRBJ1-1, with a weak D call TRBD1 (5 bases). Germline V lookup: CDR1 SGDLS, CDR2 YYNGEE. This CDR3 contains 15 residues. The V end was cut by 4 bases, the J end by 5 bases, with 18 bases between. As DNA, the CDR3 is TGTGCCAGCAGCCCAGAGGAGGGTCGGGGGACTGAAGCTTTCTTT. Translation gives CASSPEEGRGTEAFF.

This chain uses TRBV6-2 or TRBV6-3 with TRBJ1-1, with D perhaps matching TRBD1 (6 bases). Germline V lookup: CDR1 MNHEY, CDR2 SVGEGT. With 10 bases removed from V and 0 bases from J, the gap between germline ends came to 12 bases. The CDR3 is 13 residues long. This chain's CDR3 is CAIRTAMNTEAFF. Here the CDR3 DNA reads TGTGCCATCCGGACAGCCATGAACACTGAAGCTTTCTTT.

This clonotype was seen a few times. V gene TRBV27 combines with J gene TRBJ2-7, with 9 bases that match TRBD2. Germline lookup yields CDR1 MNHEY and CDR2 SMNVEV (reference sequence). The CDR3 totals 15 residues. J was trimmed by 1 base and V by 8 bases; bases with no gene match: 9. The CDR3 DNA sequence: TGTGCCAGCCGCGGGGGGGTTGGGGCATCCTACGAGCAGTACTTC. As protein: CASRGGVGASYEQYF.

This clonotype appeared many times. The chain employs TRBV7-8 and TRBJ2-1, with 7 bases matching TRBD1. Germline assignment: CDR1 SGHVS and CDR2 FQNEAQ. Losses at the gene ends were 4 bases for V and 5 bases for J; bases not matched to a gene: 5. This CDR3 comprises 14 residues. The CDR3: CASSSPGQDNEQFF. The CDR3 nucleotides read TGTGCCAGCAGCTCCCCCGGACAGGACAATGAGCAGTTCTTC.

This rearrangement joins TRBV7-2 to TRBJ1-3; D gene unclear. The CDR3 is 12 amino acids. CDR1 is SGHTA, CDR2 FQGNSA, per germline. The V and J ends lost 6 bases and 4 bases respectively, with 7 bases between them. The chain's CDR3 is CASRQLGNTIYF. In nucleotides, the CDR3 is TGTGCCAGCAGACAACTAGGAAACACCATATATTTT.

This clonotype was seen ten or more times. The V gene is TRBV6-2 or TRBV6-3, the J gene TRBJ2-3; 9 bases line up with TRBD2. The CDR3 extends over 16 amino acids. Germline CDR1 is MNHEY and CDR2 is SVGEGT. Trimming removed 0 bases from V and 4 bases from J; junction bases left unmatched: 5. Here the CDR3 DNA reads TGTGCCAGCAGTTACTCACCTAGCGGGATCGCAGATACGCAGTATTTT. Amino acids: CASSYSPSGIADTQYF.

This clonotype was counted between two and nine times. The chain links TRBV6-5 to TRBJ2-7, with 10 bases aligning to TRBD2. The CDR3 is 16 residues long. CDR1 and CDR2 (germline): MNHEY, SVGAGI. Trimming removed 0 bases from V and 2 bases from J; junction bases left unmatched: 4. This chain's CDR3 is CASSYSSAGGAYEQYF. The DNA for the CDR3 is TGTGCCAGCAGTTACTCTTCAGCGGGGGGGGCCTACGAGCAGTACTTC.

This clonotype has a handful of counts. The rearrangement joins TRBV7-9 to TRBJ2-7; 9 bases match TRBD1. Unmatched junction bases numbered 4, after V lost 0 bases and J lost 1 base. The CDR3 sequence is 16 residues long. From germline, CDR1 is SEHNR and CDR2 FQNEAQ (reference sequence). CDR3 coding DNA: TGTGCCAGCAGCTTAGCCGGACAGGGGTATTCCTACGAGCAGTACTTC. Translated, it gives CASSLAGQGYSYEQYF.

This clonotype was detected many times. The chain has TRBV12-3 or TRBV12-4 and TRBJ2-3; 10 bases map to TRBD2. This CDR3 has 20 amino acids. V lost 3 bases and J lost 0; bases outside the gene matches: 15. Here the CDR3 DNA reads TGTGCCAGCAGTTTCCATCTCCTCTCTAGCGGGGGAACTAGCACAGATACGCAGTATTTT. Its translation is CASSFHLLSSGGTSTDTQYF.

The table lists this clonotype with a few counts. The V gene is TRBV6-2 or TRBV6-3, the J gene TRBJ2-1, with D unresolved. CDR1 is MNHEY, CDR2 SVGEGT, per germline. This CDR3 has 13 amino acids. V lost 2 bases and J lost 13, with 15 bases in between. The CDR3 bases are TGTGCCAGCAGTTACCCAGAAGACCGATCCCAGTTCTTC. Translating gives CASSYPEDRSQFF.

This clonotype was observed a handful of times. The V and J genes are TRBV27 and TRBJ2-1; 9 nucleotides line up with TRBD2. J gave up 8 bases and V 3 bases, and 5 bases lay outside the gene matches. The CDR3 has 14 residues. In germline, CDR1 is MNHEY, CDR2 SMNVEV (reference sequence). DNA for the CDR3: TGTGCCAGCAGTTTCTCAGCGGGGGGCGATGAGCAGTTCTTC. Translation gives CASSFSAGGDEQFF.

CDR3 sequence: CAISEGQGARNQPQHF. For the CDR3, the DNA is TGTGCCATCAGTGAGGGACAGGGGGCGAGAAATCAGCCCCAGCATTTT. The V call is TRBV10-3, the J call TRBJ1-5; 11 bases agree with TRBD1. CDR1 and CDR2 (germline): ENHRY, SYGVKD. The length of the CDR3 is 16 residues. Losses at the gene ends were 2 bases for V and 4 bases for J; bases not matched to a gene: 4.

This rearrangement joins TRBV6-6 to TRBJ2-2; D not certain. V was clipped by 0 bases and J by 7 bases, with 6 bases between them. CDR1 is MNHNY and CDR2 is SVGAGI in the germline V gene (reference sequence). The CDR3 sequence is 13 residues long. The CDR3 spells CASSYSGGGELFF. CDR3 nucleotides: TGTGCCAGCAGTTACTCGGGCGGCGGGGAGCTGTTTTTT.

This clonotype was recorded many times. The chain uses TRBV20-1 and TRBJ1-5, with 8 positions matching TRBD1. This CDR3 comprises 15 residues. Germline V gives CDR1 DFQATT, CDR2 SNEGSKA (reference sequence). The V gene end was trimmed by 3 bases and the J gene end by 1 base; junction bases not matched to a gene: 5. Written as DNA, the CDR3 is TGCAGTGCTAGGGACAGGGACGCGAGCAATCAGCCCCAGCATTTT. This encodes CSARDRDASNQPQHF.

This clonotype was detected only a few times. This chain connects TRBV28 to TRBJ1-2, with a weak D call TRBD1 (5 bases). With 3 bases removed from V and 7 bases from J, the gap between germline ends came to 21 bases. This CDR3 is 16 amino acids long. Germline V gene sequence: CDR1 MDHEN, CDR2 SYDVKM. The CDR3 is CASSFGAGQGVGGYTF. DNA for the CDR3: TGTGCCAGCAGTTTTGGGGCAGGGCAGGGCGTCGGTGGCTACACCTTC.

The CDR3 DNA is TGTGCCAGCGAGTTATCCTCAGGGTTGGATGGCTACACCTTC. It is translated as CASELSSGLDGYTF. The J gene is TRBJ1-2, the V gene TRBV6-6, with D perhaps matching TRBD1 (5 bases). V was shortened by 8 bases and J by 6 bases, with 19 bases between the two germline ends. CDR1 MNHNY and CDR2 SVGAGI come from the germline V gene (reference sequence). The CDR3 runs to 14 residues.

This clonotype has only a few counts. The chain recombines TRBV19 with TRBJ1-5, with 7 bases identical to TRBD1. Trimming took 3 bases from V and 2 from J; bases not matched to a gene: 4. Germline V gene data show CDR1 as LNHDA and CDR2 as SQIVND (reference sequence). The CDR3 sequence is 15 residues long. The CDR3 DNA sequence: TGTGCCAGTAGTATTGGGGACAGACGCAATCAGCCCCAGCATTTT. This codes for CASSIGDRRNQPQHF. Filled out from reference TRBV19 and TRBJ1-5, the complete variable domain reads DGGITQSPKYLFRKEGQNVTLSCEQNLNHDAMYWYRQDPGQGLRLIYYSQIVNDFQKGDIAEGYSVSREKKESFPLTVTSAQKNPTAFYLCASSIGDRRNQPQHFGDGTRLSIL.

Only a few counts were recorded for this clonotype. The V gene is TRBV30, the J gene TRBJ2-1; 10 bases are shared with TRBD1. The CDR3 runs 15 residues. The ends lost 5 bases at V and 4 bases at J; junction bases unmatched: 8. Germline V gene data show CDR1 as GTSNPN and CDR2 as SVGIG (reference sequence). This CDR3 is CAWDSTGGRYNEQFF. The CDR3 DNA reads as TGTGCCTGGGATTCGACAGGGGGCCGGTACAATGAGCAGTTCTTC.

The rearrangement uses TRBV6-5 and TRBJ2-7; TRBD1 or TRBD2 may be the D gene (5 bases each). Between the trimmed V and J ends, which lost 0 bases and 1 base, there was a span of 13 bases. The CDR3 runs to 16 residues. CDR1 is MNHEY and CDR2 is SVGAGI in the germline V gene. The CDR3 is CASSYSETAVSYEQYF. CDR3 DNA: TGTGCCAGCAGTTACTCGGAGACAGCGGTATCCTACGAGCAGTACTTC.

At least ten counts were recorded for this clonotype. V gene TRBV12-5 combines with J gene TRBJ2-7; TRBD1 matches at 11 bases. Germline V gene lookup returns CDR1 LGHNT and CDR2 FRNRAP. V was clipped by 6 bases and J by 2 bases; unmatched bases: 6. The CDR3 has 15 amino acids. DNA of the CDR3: TGTGCTAGTGGACGCGGGACAGGGGGTACCTACGAGCAGTACTTC. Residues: CASGRGTGGTYEQYF.

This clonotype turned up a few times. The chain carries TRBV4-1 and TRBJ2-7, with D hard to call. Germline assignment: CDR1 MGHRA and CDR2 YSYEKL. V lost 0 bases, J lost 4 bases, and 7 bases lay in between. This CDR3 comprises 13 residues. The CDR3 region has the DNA TGCGCCAGCAGCCAAGATCATCAGTACGAGCAGTACTTC. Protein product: CASSQDHQYEQYF.

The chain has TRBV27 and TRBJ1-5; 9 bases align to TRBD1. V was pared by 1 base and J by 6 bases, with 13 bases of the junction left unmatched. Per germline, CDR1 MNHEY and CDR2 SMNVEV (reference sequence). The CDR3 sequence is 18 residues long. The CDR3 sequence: CASSLLGPGQGAVQPQHF. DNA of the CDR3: TGTGCCAGCAGTTTATTAGGCCCGGGACAGGGAGCCGTTCAGCCCCAGCATTTT.

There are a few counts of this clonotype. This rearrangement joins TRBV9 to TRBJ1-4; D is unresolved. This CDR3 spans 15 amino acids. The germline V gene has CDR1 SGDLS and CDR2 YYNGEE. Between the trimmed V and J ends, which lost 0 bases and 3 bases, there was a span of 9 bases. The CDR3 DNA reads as TGTGCCAGCAGCGTAGCGTCCGCTGCTAATGAAAAACTGTTTTTT. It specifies CASSVASAANEKLFF.

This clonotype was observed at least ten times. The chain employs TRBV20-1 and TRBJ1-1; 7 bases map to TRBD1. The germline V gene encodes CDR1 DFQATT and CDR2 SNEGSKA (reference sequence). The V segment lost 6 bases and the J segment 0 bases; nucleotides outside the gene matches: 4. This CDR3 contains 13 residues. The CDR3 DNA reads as TGCAGTGCCAGGGACAGTCTGAACACTGAAGCTTTCTTT. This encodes CSARDSLNTEAFF.